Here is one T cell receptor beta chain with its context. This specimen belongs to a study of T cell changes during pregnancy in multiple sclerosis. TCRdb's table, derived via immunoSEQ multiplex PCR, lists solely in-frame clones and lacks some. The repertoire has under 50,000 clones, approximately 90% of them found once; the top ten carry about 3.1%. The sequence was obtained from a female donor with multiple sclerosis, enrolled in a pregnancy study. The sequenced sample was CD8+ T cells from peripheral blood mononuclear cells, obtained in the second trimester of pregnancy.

As DNA, the CDR3 is TGCGCCAGCAGCCAGAGAGGGACAGGGTATAATTCACCCCTCCACTTT. Its translation: CASSQRGTGYNSPLHF. The chain has TRBV4-3 and TRBJ1-6, with 9 bases aligning to TRBD1. The CDR3 length is 16 residues. The V gene's germline CDR1 is LGHNA and CDR2 YSLEER. Trimming cost V 3 bases and J 4 bases; bases outside gene matches: 4.